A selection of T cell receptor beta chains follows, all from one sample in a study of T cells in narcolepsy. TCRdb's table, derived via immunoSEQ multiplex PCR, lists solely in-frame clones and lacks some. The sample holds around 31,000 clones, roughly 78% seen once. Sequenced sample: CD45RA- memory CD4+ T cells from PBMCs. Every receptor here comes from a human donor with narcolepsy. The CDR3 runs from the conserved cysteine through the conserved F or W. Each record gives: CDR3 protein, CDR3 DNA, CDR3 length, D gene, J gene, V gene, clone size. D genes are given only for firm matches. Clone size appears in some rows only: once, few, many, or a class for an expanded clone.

CASISSGPLSGANVLTF,TGTGCCAGCATCTCTAGCGGCCCTCTCTCTGGGGCCAACGTCCTGACTTTC,17,TRBD2,TRBJ2-6,TRBV7-2,-
CASSLAGVVTDTQYF,TGCGCCAGCAGCTTGGCGGGGGTAGTAACAGATACGCAGTATTTT,15,-,TRBJ2-3,TRBV5-1,-
CASIQTSGSINEQFF,TGTGCCAGCATTCAAACTAGCGGGAGTATCAATGAGCAGTTCTTC,15,TRBD2,TRBJ2-1,TRBV5-4,once
CASSLRTERYEQYF,TGTGCCAGCAGTCTCAGGACAGAGCGCTACGAGCAGTACTTC,14,-,TRBJ2-7,TRBV6-1,-
CASSYRTEAFF,TGTGCCAGCAGTTACAGAACTGAAGCTTTCTTT,11,-,TRBJ1-1,TRBV6-8,-
CASSYSSPRNTEAFF,TGTGCCAGCAGTTACTCGTCACCACGGAACACTGAAGCTTTCTTT,15,-,TRBJ1-1,TRBV6-5,-
CASSQDPVRPNYGYTF,TGCGCCAGCAGCCAAGATCCTGTCAGGCCAAACTATGGCTACACCTTC,16,-,TRBJ1-2,TRBV4-1,-
CASSEAGGLGTEAFF,TGTGCCAGCAGTGAAGCAGGGGGGCTGGGGACTGAAGCTTTCTTT,15,-,TRBJ1-1,TRBV2,-
CASSGERGGNNEQFF,TGTGCCAGCAGTGGGGAGCGGGGGGGCAACAATGAGCAGTTCTTC,15,TRBD2,TRBJ2-1,TRBV25-1,-
CASSSGTGIGNEKLFF,TGTGCCAGCAGCTCCGGGACAGGGATTGGTAATGAAAAACTGTTTTTT,16,TRBD1,TRBJ1-4,TRBV5-5,-
CASSSGIAGYTF,TGTGCCAGCAGTTCCGGTATTGCGGGCTACACCTTC,12,-,TRBJ1-2,TRBV6-6,-
CASSSGVNAYEQYF,TGTGCCAGTAGTTCCGGGGTAAATGCCTACGAGCAGTACTTC,14,-,TRBJ2-7,TRBV19,-
CASDRDFIRIF,TGTGCCAGCGATCGGGATTTCATACGGATCTTC,11,-,TRBJ2-1,TRBV6-6,-
CASSSRWRGVTDTQYF,TGTGCCAGCAGCTCCAGGTGGCGGGGGGTCACAGATACGCAGTATTTT,16,TRBD2,TRBJ2-3,TRBV9,-
CASSPRTGTNTEAFF,TGTGCCAGCAGCCCAAGGACAGGGACGAACACTGAAGCTTTCTTT,15,TRBD1,TRBJ1-1,TRBV7-3,-
CASSSWGRETQYF,TGTGCCAGCAGTTCCTGGGGGCGAGAGACCCAGTACTTC,13,-,TRBJ2-5,TRBV27,few
CASSLGERGWGHEQYF,TGCGCCAGCAGCTTGGGAGAACGGGGTTGGGGGCACGAGCAGTACTTC,16,-,TRBJ2-7,TRBV5-1,-
CASSSQLGRETQYF,TGTGCCAGCAGTTCTCAACTGGGACGAGAGACCCAGTACTTC,14,-,TRBJ2-5,TRBV7-2,-
CASSTGGMGDTQYF,TGTGCCAGTAGTACGGGGGGGATGGGAGATACGCAGTATTTT,14,TRBD2,TRBJ2-3,TRBV19,-
CASSDNRDEAFF,TGTGCCAGCAGTGACAACAGGGACGAAGCTTTCTTT,12,-,TRBJ1-1,TRBV6-1,few
CASSLAGGQETQYF,TGTGCCAGCAGCTTAGCCGGGGGGCAAGAGACCCAGTACTTC,14,TRBD2,TRBJ2-5,TRBV11-3,-
CTSSRPGAGAPSKNIQYF,TGCACCAGCAGCCGCCCCGGAGCGGGGGCCCCTTCCAAAAACATTCAGTACTTC,18,-,TRBJ2-4,TRBV1,-
CASRPLGVAGSEQFF,TGTGCCAGCAGACCCTTGGGGGTAGCGGGGTCAGAGCAGTTCTTC,15,TRBD2,TRBJ2-1,TRBV6-6,-
CASSIGQIQPQHF,TGTGCCAGTAGTATTGGGCAGATTCAGCCCCAGCATTTT,13,-,TRBJ1-5,TRBV19,once
CASSSDRSDTDTQYF,TGTGCCAGCAGCTCGGACCGGTCTGACACAGATACGCAGTATTTT,15,-,TRBJ2-3,TRBV5-6,-
CASSHCSGRSPHLGYEQYF,TGCGCCAGCAGTCATTGTTCGGGCAGGTCACCCCACCTTGGATACGAGCAGTACTTC,19,-,TRBJ2-7,TRBV23-1,-
CASWERGSSEQYF,TGTGCCAGCTGGGAAAGGGGCTCCTCCGAGCAGTACTTC,13,-,TRBJ2-7,TRBV6-5,few
CASSSGSSGNTIYF,TGTGCCAGCAGTTCGGGGTCCTCTGGAAACACCATATATTTT,14,-,TRBJ1-3,TRBV6-6,-
CASSRDLRENQYF,TGTGCCAGTAGCCGGGACCTGCGAGAGAACCAGTACTTC,13,-,TRBJ2-5,TRBV19,-
CSVARTGNKGDEQYF,TGCAGCGTTGCCCGAACGGGGAATAAGGGGGACGAGCAGTACTTC,15,-,TRBJ2-7,TRBV29-1,-
CASSKGPGMGEQFF,TGTGCCAGCAGCAAAGGGCCGGGGATGGGCGAGCAGTTCTTC,14,-,TRBJ2-1,TRBV11-3,-
CASWDRGGTEAFF,TGTGCCAGCTGGGACAGGGGGGGCACTGAAGCTTTCTTT,13,TRBD1,TRBJ1-1,TRBV27,-
CASRFTGLAGGYEQYF,TGTGCCAGCAGATTCACGGGACTAGCGGGAGGTTACGAGCAGTACTTC,16,TRBD2,TRBJ2-7,TRBV28,few
CASSGGLAGGETQYF,TGTGCCAGCAGCGGGGGACTAGCGGGAGGGGAGACCCAGTACTTC,15,TRBD2,TRBJ2-5,TRBV5-8,-
CASSIDPGIVGQPQHF,TGTGCCAGTAGTATAGATCCAGGGATCGTAGGTCAGCCCCAGCATTTT,16,-,TRBJ1-5,TRBV19,once
CASSLTDNYGYTF,TGTGCCAGCAGCCTGACAGATAACTATGGCTACACCTTC,13,-,TRBJ1-2,TRBV6-5,-
CASSTKGEQYF,TGTGCCAGCAGTACAAAGGGCGAGCAGTACTTC,11,-,TRBJ2-7,TRBV6-5,-
CASSPDTPSNQPQHF,TGTGCCAGCAGCCCGGACACCCCAAGCAATCAGCCCCAGCATTTT,15,-,TRBJ1-5,TRBV7-8,medium-sized
CSGLVKETQYF,TGCAGTGGACTAGTCAAGGAGACCCAGTACTTC,11,-,TRBJ2-5,TRBV20-1,-
CASSPEHTNYGYTF,TGTGCCAGCTCACCAGAACACACCAACTATGGCTACACCTTC,14,-,TRBJ1-2,TRBV18,-
CASSLGRNHGYTF,TGTGCCAGCAGCTTAGGGAGAAACCATGGCTACACCTTC,13,-,TRBJ1-2,TRBV7-9,-
CASSPRTRAGNTIYF,TGTGCCAGCAGCCCGAGGACACGAGCGGGAAACACCATATATTTT,15,-,TRBJ1-3,TRBV7-2,-
CASSSGLGVQETQYF,TGTGCCAGCAGCTCGGGCCTGGGGGTACAAGAGACCCAGTACTTC,15,-,TRBJ2-5,TRBV7-9,once
CASSLKFRGEAFF,TGTGCCAGCAGCTTAAAGTTCCGCGGTGAAGCTTTCTTT,13,-,TRBJ1-1,TRBV11-1,-
CASSIGGSSKNIQYF,TGTGCCAGTAGTATTGGCGGGAGTTCGAAAAACATTCAGTACTTC,15,TRBD2,TRBJ2-4,TRBV19,-